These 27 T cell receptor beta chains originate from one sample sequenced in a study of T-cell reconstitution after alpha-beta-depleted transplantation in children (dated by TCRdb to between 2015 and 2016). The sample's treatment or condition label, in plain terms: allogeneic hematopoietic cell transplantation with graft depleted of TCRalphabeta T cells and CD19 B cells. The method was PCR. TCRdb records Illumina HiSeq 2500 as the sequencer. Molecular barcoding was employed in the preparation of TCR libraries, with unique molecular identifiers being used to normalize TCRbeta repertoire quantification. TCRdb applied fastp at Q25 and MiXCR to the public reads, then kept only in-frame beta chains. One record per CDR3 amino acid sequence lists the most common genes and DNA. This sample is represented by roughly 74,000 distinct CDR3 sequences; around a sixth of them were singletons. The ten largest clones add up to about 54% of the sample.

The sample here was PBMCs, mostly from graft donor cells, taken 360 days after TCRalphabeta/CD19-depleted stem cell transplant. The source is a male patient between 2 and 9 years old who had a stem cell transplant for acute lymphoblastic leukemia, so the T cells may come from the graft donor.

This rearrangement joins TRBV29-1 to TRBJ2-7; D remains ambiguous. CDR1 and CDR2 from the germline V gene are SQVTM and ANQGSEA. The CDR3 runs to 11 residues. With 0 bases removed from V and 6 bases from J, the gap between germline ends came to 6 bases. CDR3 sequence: CSVEDQVEQYF. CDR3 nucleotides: TGCAGCGTTGAAGATCAAGTCGAGCAGTACTTC.

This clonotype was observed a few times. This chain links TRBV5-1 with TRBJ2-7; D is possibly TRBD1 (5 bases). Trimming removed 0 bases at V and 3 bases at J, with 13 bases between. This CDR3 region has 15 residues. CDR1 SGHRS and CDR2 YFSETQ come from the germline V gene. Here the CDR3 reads CASSLGWGRGYEQYF. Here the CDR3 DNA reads TGCGCCAGCAGCTTGGGCTGGGGCCGCGGCTACGAGCAGTACTTC.

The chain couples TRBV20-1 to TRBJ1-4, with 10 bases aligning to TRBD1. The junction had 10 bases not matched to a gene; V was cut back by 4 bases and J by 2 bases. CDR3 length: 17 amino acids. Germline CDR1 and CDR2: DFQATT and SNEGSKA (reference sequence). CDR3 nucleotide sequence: TGCAGTGCTATGGGACAGGGGTCTTGGTGGACTAATGAAAAACTGTTTTTT. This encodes CSAMGQGSWWTNEKLFF.

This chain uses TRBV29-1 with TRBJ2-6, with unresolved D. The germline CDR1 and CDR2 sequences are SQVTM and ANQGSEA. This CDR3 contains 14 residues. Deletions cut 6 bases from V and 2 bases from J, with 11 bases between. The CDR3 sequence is CSVLHPAGANVLTF. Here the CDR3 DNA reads TGCAGCGTCCTACACCCTGCTGGGGCCAACGTCCTGACTTTC.

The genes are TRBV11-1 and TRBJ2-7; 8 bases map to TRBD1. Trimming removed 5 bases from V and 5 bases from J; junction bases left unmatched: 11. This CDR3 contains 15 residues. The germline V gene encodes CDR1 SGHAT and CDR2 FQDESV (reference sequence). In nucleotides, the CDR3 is TGTGCCAGCAGCAAGCGACAGGGGAGTATCCACGAGCAGTACTTC. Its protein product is CASSKRQGSIHEQYF.

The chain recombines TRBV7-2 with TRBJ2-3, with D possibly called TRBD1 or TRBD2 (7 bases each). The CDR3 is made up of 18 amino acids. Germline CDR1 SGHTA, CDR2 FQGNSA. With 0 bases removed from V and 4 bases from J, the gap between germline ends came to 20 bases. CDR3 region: CASSLARSSGDRADTQYF. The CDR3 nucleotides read TGTGCCAGCAGCTTAGCGAGGTCTAGCGGAGACAGGGCAGATACGCAGTATTTT.

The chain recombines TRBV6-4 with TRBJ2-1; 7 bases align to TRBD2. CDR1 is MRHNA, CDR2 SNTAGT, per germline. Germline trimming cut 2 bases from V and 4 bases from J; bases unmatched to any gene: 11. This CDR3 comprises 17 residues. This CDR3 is CASSDRFREVGYNEQFF. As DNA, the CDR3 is TGTGCCAGCAGTGACAGGTTCCGGGAGGTCGGTTACAATGAGCAGTTCTTC.

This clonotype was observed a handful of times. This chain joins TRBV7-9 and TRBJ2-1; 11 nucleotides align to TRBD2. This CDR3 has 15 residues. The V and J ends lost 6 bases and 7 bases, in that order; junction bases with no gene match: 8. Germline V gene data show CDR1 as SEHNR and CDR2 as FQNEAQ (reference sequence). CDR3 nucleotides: TGTGCCAGCAGACCCGGGACTAGCGGCCCAAATGAGCAGTTCTTC. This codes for CASRPGTSGPNEQFF. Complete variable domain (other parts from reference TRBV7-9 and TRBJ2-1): DTGVSQNPRHKITKRGQNVTFRCDPISEHNRLYWYRQTLGQGPEFLTYFQNEAQLEKSRLLSDRFSAERPKGSFSTLEIQRTEQGDSAMYLCASRPGTSGPNEQFFGPGTRLTVL.

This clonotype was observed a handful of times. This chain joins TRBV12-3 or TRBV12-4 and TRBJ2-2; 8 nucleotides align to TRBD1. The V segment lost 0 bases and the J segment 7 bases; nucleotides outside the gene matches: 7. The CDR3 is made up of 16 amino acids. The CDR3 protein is CASSLARRGLGGELFF. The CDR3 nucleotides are TGTGCCAGCAGTTTAGCGCGCAGGGGGCTTGGCGGGGAGCTGTTTTTT.

The DNA of the CDR3 is TGTGCCACTCGGACAGGGCCTACTGAAGCTTTCTTT. It is translated as CATRTGPTEAFF. This rearrangement joins TRBV10-3 to TRBJ1-1; 8 bases are a match to TRBD1. This CDR3 comprises 12 residues. Germline assignment: CDR1 ENHRY and CDR2 SYGVKD. J lost 5 bases, V lost 10 bases, and 6 bases had no gene match.

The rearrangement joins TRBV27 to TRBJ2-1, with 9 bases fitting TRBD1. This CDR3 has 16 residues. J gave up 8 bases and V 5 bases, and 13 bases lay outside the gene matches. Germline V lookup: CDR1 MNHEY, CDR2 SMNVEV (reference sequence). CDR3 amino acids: CASSRYPGQGLDEQFF. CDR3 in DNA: TGTGCCAGCAGTCGTTACCCGGGACAGGGCCTCGATGAGCAGTTCTTC.

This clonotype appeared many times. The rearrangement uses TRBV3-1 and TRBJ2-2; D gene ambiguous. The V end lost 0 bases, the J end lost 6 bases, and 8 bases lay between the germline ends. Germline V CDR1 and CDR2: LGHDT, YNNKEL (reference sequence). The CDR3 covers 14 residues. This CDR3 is CASSQDRGSGELFF. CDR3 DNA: TGTGCCAGCAGCCAAGATCGTGGGTCCGGGGAGCTGTTTTTT.

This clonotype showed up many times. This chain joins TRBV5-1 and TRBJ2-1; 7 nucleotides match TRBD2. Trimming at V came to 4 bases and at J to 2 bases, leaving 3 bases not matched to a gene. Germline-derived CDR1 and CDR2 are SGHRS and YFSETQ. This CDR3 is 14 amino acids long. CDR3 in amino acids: CASSLSGTYNEQFF. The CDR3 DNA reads TGCGCCAGCAGCCTGAGCGGGACCTACAATGAGCAGTTCTTC.

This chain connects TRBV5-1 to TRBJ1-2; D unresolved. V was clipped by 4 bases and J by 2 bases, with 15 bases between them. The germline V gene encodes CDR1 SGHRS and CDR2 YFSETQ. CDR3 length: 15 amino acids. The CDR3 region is CASSPAQIWNYGYTF. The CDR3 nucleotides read TGCGCCAGCAGCCCGGCACAGATATGGAACTATGGCTACACCTTC.

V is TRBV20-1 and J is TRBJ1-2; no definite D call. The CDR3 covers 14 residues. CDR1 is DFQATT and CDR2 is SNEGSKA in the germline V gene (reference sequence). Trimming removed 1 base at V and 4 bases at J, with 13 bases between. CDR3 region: CSARGSEGFYGYTF. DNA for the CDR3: TGCAGTGCTAGAGGTAGCGAGGGTTTCTATGGCTACACCTTC.

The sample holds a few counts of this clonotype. CDR3 nucleotides: TGTGCCACCTCGGCCTCGGGGAGCCCCTACGAGCAGTACTTC. Translated, it gives CATSASGSPYEQYF. The J gene is TRBJ2-7, the V gene TRBV27; perhaps TRBD2 as D (5 bases). Germline assignment: CDR1 MNHEY and CDR2 SMNVEV (reference sequence). The CDR3 loop spans 14 amino acids. The germline V and J ends were trimmed by 10 bases and 2 bases, with 18 bases remaining between them.

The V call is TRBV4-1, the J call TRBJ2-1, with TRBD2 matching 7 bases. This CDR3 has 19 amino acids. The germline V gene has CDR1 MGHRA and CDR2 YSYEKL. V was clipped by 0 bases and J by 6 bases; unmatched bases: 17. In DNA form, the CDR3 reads TGCGCCAGCAGCCAAGATACCCCGACTAGCAGAGGGTCCCGCAATGAGCAGTTCTTC. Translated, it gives CASSQDTPTSRGSRNEQFF.

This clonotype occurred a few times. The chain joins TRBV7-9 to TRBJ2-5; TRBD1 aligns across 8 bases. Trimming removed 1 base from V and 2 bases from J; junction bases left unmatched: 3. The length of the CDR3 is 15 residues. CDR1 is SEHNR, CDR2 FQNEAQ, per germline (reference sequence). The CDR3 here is CASSLEGTGQETQYF. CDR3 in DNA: TGTGCCAGCAGCTTAGAAGGGACAGGTCAAGAGACCCAGTACTTC.

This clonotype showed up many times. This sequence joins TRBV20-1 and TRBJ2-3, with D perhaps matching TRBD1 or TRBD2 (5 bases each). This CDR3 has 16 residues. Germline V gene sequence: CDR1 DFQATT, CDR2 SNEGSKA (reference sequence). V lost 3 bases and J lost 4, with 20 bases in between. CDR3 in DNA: TGCAGTGCTAGTCCCCACCTTCGGGGCACGGCAGATACGCAGTATTTT. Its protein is CSASPHLRGTADTQYF.

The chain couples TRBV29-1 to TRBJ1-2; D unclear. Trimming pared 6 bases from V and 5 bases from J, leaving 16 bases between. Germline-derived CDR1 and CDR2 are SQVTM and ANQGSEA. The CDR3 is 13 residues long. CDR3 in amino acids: CSVTRSGGYGYTF. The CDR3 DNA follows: TGCAGCGTGACACGTAGCGGAGGGTATGGCTACACCTTC. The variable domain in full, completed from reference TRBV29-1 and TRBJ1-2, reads SAVISQKPSRDICQRGTSLTIQCQVDSQVTMMFWYRQQPGQSLTLIATANQGSEATYESGFVIDKFPISRPNLTFSTLTVSNMSPEDSSIYLCSVTRSGGYGYTFGSGTRLTVV.

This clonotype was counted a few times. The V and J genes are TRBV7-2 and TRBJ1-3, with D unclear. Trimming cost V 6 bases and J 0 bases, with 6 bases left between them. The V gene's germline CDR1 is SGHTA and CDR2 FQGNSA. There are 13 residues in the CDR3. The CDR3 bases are TGTGCCAGCAGTCAGAGCTCTGGAAACACCATATATTTT. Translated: CASSQSSGNTIYF.

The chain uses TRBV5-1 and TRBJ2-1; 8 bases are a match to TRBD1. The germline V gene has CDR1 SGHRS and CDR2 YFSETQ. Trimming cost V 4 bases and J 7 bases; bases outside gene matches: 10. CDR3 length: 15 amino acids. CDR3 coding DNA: TGCGCCAGCAGCGGAGGACAGGGATGGGTGAATGAGCAGTTCTTC. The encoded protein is CASSGGQGWVNEQFF.

The CDR3 DNA sequence: TGTGCCAGCAAGGGAAGCTTCCCCTCCTACAATGAGCAGTTCTTC. Translating it yields CASKGSFPSYNEQFF. The rearrangement links TRBV2 to TRBJ2-1; D call uncertain. V was pared by 7 bases and J by 0 bases, with 13 bases between. The germline gives CDR1 SNHLY, CDR2 FYNNEI. The length of the CDR3 is 15 residues.

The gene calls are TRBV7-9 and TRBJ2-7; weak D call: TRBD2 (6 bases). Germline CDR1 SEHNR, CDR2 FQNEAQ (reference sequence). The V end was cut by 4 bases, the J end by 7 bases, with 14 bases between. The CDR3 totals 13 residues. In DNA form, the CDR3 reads TGTGCCAGCAGCTCAAAACTAGCTAGGGAGCAGTACTTC. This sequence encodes CASSSKLAREQYF.

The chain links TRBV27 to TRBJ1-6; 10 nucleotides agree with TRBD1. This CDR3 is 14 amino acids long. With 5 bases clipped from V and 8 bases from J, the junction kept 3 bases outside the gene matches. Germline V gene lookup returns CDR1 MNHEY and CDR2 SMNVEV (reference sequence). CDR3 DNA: TGTGCCAGCAGTGCGGGACAGGGGTATTCACCCCTCCACTTT. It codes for CASSAGQGYSPLHF.

As DNA, the CDR3 is TGTGCCAGCAGCTCGCGGGGTATAAGTCCCGGGGAGCTGTTTTTT. Protein product: CASSSRGISPGELFF. V gene TRBV11-3 combines with J gene TRBJ2-2; TRBD2 is a possible D gene (6 bases). Germline V gene data show CDR1 as SGHNT and CDR2 as YENEEA. Trimming pared 4 bases from V and 6 bases from J, leaving 15 bases between. This CDR3 has 15 amino acids. Full variable domain (remainder filled in from reference TRBV11-3 and TRBJ2-2): EAGVVQSPRYKIIEKKQPVAFWCNPISGHNTLYWYLQNLGQGPELLIRYENEEAVDDSQLPKDRFSAERLKGVDSTLKIQPAELGDSAVYLCASSSRGISPGELFFGEGSRLTVL.

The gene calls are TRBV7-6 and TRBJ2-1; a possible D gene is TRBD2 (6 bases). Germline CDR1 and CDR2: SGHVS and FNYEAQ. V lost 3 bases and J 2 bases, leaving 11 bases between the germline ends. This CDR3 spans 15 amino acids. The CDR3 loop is CASSLSGAAYNEQFF. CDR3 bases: TGTGCCAGCAGCTTGTCGGGAGCAGCCTACAATGAGCAGTTCTTC.